The 16 T cell receptor beta chains reported below all come from one sample, sequenced in a study of Ad26.COV2.S vaccination and SARS-CoV-2 variants. TCRdb keeps only in-frame clones here, not all; method: immunoSEQ multiplex PCR. The repertoire includes over 130,000 clones, 86% of them detected once, and 5% sits in the top ten. Sequencing was performed on peripheral blood, taken after recovery from COVID-19. These receptor sequences come from a human donor who had recovered from COVID-19.

The V call is TRBV4-1, the J call TRBJ1-3; TRBD1 matches at 8 bases. There are 15 residues in the CDR3. Per the germline V gene, CDR1 is MGHRA and CDR2 is YSYEKL. V shed 1 base, J shed 4 bases, and the junction held 3 bases outside the gene matches. In nucleotides, the CDR3 is TGCGCCAGCAGCCAAGTTGGACAGGGAGGAAACACCATATATTTT. Translating it yields CASSQVGQGGNTIYF.

CDR3 loop: CASDGQGNYGYTF. CDR3 coding DNA: TGTGCCAGTGATGGACAGGGGAACTATGGCTACACCTTC. The chain uses TRBV19 and TRBJ1-2; 9 positions agree with TRBD1. The germline CDR1 and CDR2 sequences are LNHDA and SQIVND (reference sequence). The CDR3 has 13 amino acids. The J segment lost 2 bases and the V segment lost 8 bases, leaving 3 bases of the junction unmatched.

The chain joins TRBV24-1 to TRBJ1-6; D is perhaps TRBD1 (6 bases). With 1 base removed from V and 7 bases from J, the gap between germline ends came to 7 bases. Looked up from germline, CDR1 is KGHDR and CDR2 is SFDVKD. This CDR3 region has 14 residues. CDR3 nucleotide sequence: TGTGCCACCAGTGATTTCACAGGGAATTCACCCCTCCACTTT. The encoded protein is CATSDFTGNSPLHF.

This rearrangement joins TRBV4-1 to TRBJ1-1, with 7 bases lining up with TRBD1. CDR1 and CDR2 (germline): MGHRA, YSYEKL. With V trimmed by 0 bases and J by 0 bases, 4 bases remained unmatched. There are 16 residues in the CDR3. CDR3 DNA sequence: TGCGCCAGCAGCCAAGAAGGGGGCCTCATGAACACTGAAGCTTTCTTT. Protein product: CASSQEGGLMNTEAFF.

The gene calls are TRBV30 and TRBJ2-1; 9 positions match TRBD1. CDR3 length: 13 residues. V was pared by 2 bases and J by 6 bases, with 2 bases of the junction left unmatched. Germline CDR1 is GTSNPN and CDR2 is SVGIG (reference sequence). The CDR3 here is CAWSTGQGNEQFF. The CDR3 nucleotides read TGTGCCTGGAGTACGGGACAGGGCAATGAGCAGTTCTTC.

The chain carries TRBV27 and TRBJ1-1; D is perhaps TRBD1 (5 bases). This CDR3 spans 14 amino acids. V was pared by 5 bases and J by 5 bases, with 15 bases between. Germline assignment: CDR1 MNHEY and CDR2 SMNVEV (reference sequence). CDR3 sequence reads: CASSASRVRTEAFF. The CDR3 region has the DNA TGTGCCAGCAGTGCCTCCAGGGTAAGGACTGAAGCTTTCTTT.

The rearrangement uses TRBV27 and TRBJ1-6; 10 positions agree with TRBD1. Trimming at V came to 7 bases and at J to 7 bases, leaving 10 bases not matched to a gene. The CDR3 is made up of 16 amino acids. Germline values: CDR1 MNHEY, CDR2 SMNVEV (reference sequence). The CDR3: CASTPFRQGANSPLHF. The CDR3 DNA is TGTGCCAGCACCCCCTTTCGACAGGGGGCGAATTCACCCCTCCACTTT.

This clone was seen more than once but under ten times. Other DNA sequences within the sample encode an identical CDR3. The gene calls are TRBV6-4 and TRBJ1-1, with D unresolved. There are 14 residues in the CDR3. Per the germline V gene, CDR1 is MRHNA and CDR2 is SNTAGT. Trimming shortened V by 2 bases and J by 1 base, and 8 bases separated the two germline ends. Written as DNA, the CDR3 is TGTGCCAGCAGTGACACGGACCGGAACACTGAAGCTTTCTTT. Translation gives CASSDTDRNTEAFF.

This clone was recorded once. The chain combines TRBV3-1 (or the pseudogene TRBV3-2) with TRBJ2-3; D is perhaps TRBD2 (5 bases). Between the trimmed V and J ends, which lost 0 bases and 0 bases, there was a span of 10 bases. Germline V CDR1 and CDR2: LGHDT, YNNKEL (reference sequence). The CDR3 runs 16 residues. CDR3 nucleotides: TGTGCCAGCAGCCAAGATCAATGGACTAGCACAGATACGCAGTATTTT. Translating gives CASSQDQWTSTDTQYF.

The chain has TRBV28 and TRBJ1-1, with a weak D call TRBD1 (5 bases). This CDR3 contains 14 residues. CDR1 is MDHEN, CDR2 SYDVKM, per germline. V gave up 7 bases and J gave up 2 bases, with 14 bases separating them. Here the CDR3 reads CASIETVLNTEAFF. The CDR3 bases are TGTGCCAGCATAGAGACAGTGTTAAACACTGAAGCTTTCTTT. Full variable domain (missing parts from reference TRBV28 and TRBJ1-1): DVKVTQSSRYLVKRTGEKVFLECVQDMDHENMFWYRQDPGLGLRLIYFSYDVKMKEKGDIPEGYSVSREKKERFSLILESASTNQTSMYLCASIETVLNTEAFFGQGTRLTVV.

This chain links TRBV28 with TRBJ1-6; a weak D match, TRBD1 (6 bases). Per germline, CDR1 MDHEN and CDR2 SYDVKM. V lost 5 bases to trimming and J lost 9 bases, with 17 bases between them. CDR3 length: 15 residues. In nucleotides, the CDR3 is TGTGCCAGCAGTACGACAGGCTACGAGGTTTCACCCCTCCACTTT. As protein: CASSTTGYEVSPLHF.

The V gene is TRBV5-1, the J gene TRBJ1-6; D perhaps matches TRBD1 (6 bases). The V end lost 2 bases, the J end lost 7 bases, and 13 bases lay between the germline ends. The CDR3 length is 15 residues. CDR1 SGHRS and CDR2 YFSETQ come from the germline V gene. CDR3 sequence (DNA): TGCGCCAGCAGCTTACAGGGAGATGGCAATTCACCCCTCCACTTT. It is translated as CASSLQGDGNSPLHF. Combining the CDR3 with reference TRBV5-1 and TRBJ1-6 gives the whole variable domain KAGVTQTPRYLIKTRGQQVTLSCSPISGHRSVSWYQQTPGQGLQFLFEYFSETQRNKGNFPGRFSGRQFSNSRSEMNVSTLELGDSALYLCASSLQGDGNSPLHFGNGTRLTVT.

This clone has only a few counts. V gene TRBV19 combines with J gene TRBJ1-6; 7 positions match TRBD1. This CDR3 has 13 amino acids. The germline gives CDR1 LNHDA, CDR2 SQIVND (reference sequence). The junction had 6 bases not matched to a gene; V was cut back by 7 bases and J by 9 bases. Here the CDR3 DNA reads TGTGCCAGTAACGAACAGGGGACTTCACCCCTCCACTTT. It is translated as CASNEQGTSPLHF. The variable domain in full, with the rest retrieved from reference TRBV19 and TRBJ1-6, is DGGITQSPKYLFRKEGQNVTLSCEQNLNHDAMYWYRQDPGQGLRLIYYSQIVNDFQKGDIAEGYSVSREKKESFPLTVTSAQKNPTAFYLCASNEQGTSPLHFGNGTRLTVT.

The V and J genes are TRBV4-3 and TRBJ2-3, with no clear D. The ends were cut back, 2 bases at V and 2 bases at J, with 11 bases in the middle. Per the germline V gene, CDR1 is LGHNA and CDR2 is YSLEER. The CDR3 has 15 amino acids. The CDR3 nucleotides are TGCGCCAGCAGCCAATCCATACGTTTCACAGATACGCAGTATTTT. This gives the protein CASSQSIRFTDTQYF.

CDR3 sequence: CASSLGGPDDEQFF. The CDR3 DNA follows: TGTGCCAGCAGCTTAGGTGGGCCCGATGATGAGCAGTTCTTC. This sequence joins TRBV7-2 and TRBJ2-1; D remains ambiguous. In germline, CDR1 is SGHTA, CDR2 FQGNSA. The CDR3 covers 14 residues. Trimming stripped 1 base from V and 8 bases from J, with 12 bases between. The full variable domain, completed using reference TRBV7-2 and TRBJ2-1, is GAGVSQSPSNKVTEKGKDVELRCDPISGHTALYWYRQSLGQGLEFLIYFQGNSAPDKSGLPSDRFSAERTGGSVSTLTIQRTQQEDSAVYLCASSLGGPDDEQFFGPGTRLTVL.

The genes are TRBV19 and TRBJ1-5; D might be TRBD1 (6 bases). CDR3 length: 13 amino acids. CDR1 LNHDA and CDR2 SQIVND come from the germline V gene (reference sequence). V lost 6 bases and J lost 6, with 12 bases in between. The CDR3 protein is CASSPGHLQPQHF. The CDR3 DNA is TGTGCCAGTAGCCCGGGACATCTTCAGCCCCAGCATTTT.